A selection of T cell receptor beta chains follows, all from one sample in a study of Graves' ophthalmopathy and Graves' hyperthyroidism. TCRdb fed the multiplex PCR reads into MiXCR, producing one record per CDR3 protein. The table shows about 220,000 distinct CDR3 sequences, with 20% to 25% occurring only once. What was sequenced was peripheral blood. These receptor sequences come from a woman aged 50 to 60 with Graves' ophthalmopathy. CDR3s include the opening cysteine and the closing phenylalanine or tryptophan. D genes are given only for firm matches. Rows may omit the clone size; those that give it use once, few, many or a size class.

J gene: TRBJ2-5; D gene: .; clone size: many; V gene: TRBV20-1; CDR3 protein: CSARDFQETQYF; CDR3 DNA: TGCAGTGCTAGAGACTTTCAAGAGACCCAGTACTTC
J gene: TRBJ2-7; D gene: TRBD2; clone size: many; V gene: TRBV24-1; CDR3 protein: CATSDLEQMELAGVYEQYF; CDR3 DNA: TGTGCCACCAGTGATTTGGAACAGATGGAACTAGCGGGAGTATACGAGCAGTACTTC
J gene: TRBJ2-7; D gene: .; clone size: many; V gene: TRBV12-3/TRBV12-4; CDR3 protein: CASSFFPPLPLGQYF; CDR3 DNA: TGTGCCAGCAGTTTTTTCCCCCCTTTGCCCCTGGGGCAGTACTTC
J gene: TRBJ2-7; D gene: TRBD2; clone size: .; V gene: TRBV12-5; CDR3 protein: CASGRRGLAGEGSYEQYF; CDR3 DNA: TGTGCTAGTGGCCGGCGGGGACTAGCGGGAGAAGGGTCCTACGAGCAGTACTTC
J gene: TRBJ2-7; D gene: .; clone size: few; V gene: TRBV19; CDR3 protein: CASSIRGRSYEQYF; CDR3 DNA: TGTGCCAGTAGTATAAGGGGAAGGAGCTACGAGCAGTACTTC
J gene: TRBJ2-6; D gene: .; clone size: many; V gene: TRBV29-1; CDR3 protein: CSVRGGYGANVLTF; CDR3 DNA: TGCAGCGTCCGGGGTGGGTATGGAGCCAACGTCCTGACTTTC
J gene: TRBJ1-2; D gene: TRBD1; clone size: few; V gene: TRBV12-3/TRBV12-4; CDR3 protein: CASSIGQGIGGYTF; CDR3 DNA: TGTGCCAGCAGCATTGGACAGGGGATAGGTGGCTACACCTTC
J gene: TRBJ2-2; D gene: .; clone size: many; V gene: TRBV9; CDR3 protein: CASSVEGSTGELFF; CDR3 DNA: TGTGCCAGCAGCGTCGAGGGGTCGACCGGGGAGCTGTTTTTT
J gene: TRBJ2-7; D gene: .; clone size: many; V gene: TRBV30; CDR3 protein: CAWSGLAYEQYF; CDR3 DNA: TGTGCCTGGAGTGGACTAGCCTACGAGCAGTACTTC
J gene: TRBJ2-2; D gene: TRBD2; clone size: few; V gene: TRBV20-1; CDR3 protein: CSARTWGEQRESTGELFF; CDR3 DNA: TGCAGTGCTAGGACCTGGGGCGAGCAGCGGGAGTCGACCGGGGAGCTGTTTTTT
J gene: TRBJ1-5; D gene: TRBD1; clone size: once; V gene: TRBV12-3/TRBV12-4; CDR3 protein: CASSLTGTGNQPQHF; CDR3 DNA: TGTGCCAGCAGTCTAACCGGGACAGGGAATCAGCCCCAGCATTTT
J gene: TRBJ1-3; D gene: .; clone size: few; V gene: TRBV3-1; CDR3 protein: CASSSGWDTIYF; CDR3 DNA: TGTGCCAGCAGTTCAGGCTGGGACACCATATATTTT
J gene: TRBJ2-5; D gene: TRBD2; clone size: many; V gene: TRBV6-5; CDR3 protein: CASSSGGHQETQYF; CDR3 DNA: TGTGCCAGCAGTTCGGGGGGGCACCAAGAGACCCAGTACTTC
J gene: TRBJ1-2; D gene: .; clone size: many; V gene: TRBV2; CDR3 protein: CASTTSTDYGYTF; CDR3 DNA: TGTGCCAGCACTACCTCCACGGACTATGGCTACACCTTC
J gene: TRBJ2-2; D gene: .; clone size: many; V gene: TRBV5-1; CDR3 protein: CASRVRQNTGELFF; CDR3 DNA: TGCGCCAGCAGGGTCAGACAAAACACCGGGGAGCTGTTTTTT
J gene: TRBJ1-2; D gene: .; clone size: many; V gene: TRBV19; CDR3 protein: CASSATTVGYGYTF; CDR3 DNA: TGTGCCAGTAGTGCGACGACAGTCGGCTATGGCTACACCTTC
J gene: TRBJ2-7; D gene: TRBD2; clone size: .; V gene: TRBV12-3/TRBV12-4; CDR3 protein: CASSRGGGSYYEQYF; CDR3 DNA: TGTGCCAGCAGCCGGGGGGGCGGGAGTTACTACGAGCAGTACTTC
J gene: TRBJ1-1; D gene: .; clone size: few; V gene: TRBV19; CDR3 protein: CASSIRGGSEAFF; CDR3 DNA: TGTGCCAGTAGTATAAGAGGGGGAAGTGAAGCTTTCTTT
J gene: TRBJ2-5; D gene: .; clone size: many; V gene: TRBV4-2; CDR3 protein: CASSQDGGSTQYF; CDR3 DNA: TGTGCCAGCAGCCAAGATGGGGGGAGCACCCAGTACTTC
J gene: TRBJ2-7; D gene: TRBD1; clone size: .; V gene: TRBV30; CDR3 protein: CAWSQGPLGTGTVYEQYF; CDR3 DNA: TGTGCCTGGAGTCAGGGGCCCCTCGGAACCGGGACAGTTTACGAGCAGTACTTC
J gene: TRBJ1-1; D gene: .; clone size: many; V gene: TRBV7-8; CDR3 protein: CAVGGKTEAFF; CDR3 DNA: TGTGCCGTTGGAGGAAAAACTGAAGCTTTCTTT
J gene: TRBJ2-6; D gene: TRBD1; clone size: many; V gene: TRBV28; CDR3 protein: CASSQTGVLAPGANVLTF; CDR3 DNA: TGTGCCAGCAGTCAGACAGGGGTCCTTGCGCCTGGGGCCAACGTCCTGACTTTC
J gene: TRBJ1-6; D gene: .; clone size: many; V gene: TRBV18; CDR3 protein: CASSPPTGRDNSPLHF; CDR3 DNA: TGTGCCAGCTCACCACCCACGGGTCGTGATAATTCACCCCTCCACTTT
J gene: TRBJ2-2; D gene: .; clone size: .; V gene: TRBV6-5; CDR3 protein: CASSSMPGSVSGELFF; CDR3 DNA: TGTGCCAGCAGTTCAATGCCGGGATCTGTATCCGGGGAGCTGTTTTTT
J gene: TRBJ1-2; D gene: TRBD1; clone size: .; V gene: TRBV28; CDR3 protein: CASRDGTVGGYTF; CDR3 DNA: TGTGCCAGCAGAGACGGGACAGTCGGTGGCTACACCTTC
J gene: TRBJ2-2; D gene: .; clone size: many; V gene: TRBV6-8; CDR3 protein: CASSQIHREAGELFF; CDR3 DNA: TGTGCCAGCAGTCAAATCCACAGGGAGGCCGGGGAGCTGTTTTTT
J gene: TRBJ2-4; D gene: .; clone size: many; V gene: TRBV27; CDR3 protein: CASSPPRARDIQYF; CDR3 DNA: TGTGCCAGCAGTCCCCCCCGGGCAAGGGACATTCAGTACTTC
J gene: TRBJ1-1; D gene: TRBD1; clone size: few; V gene: TRBV18; CDR3 protein: CASSPDQGAEAFF; CDR3 DNA: TGTGCCAGCTCACCAGACCAGGGGGCTGAAGCTTTCTTT
J gene: TRBJ1-2; D gene: .; clone size: many; V gene: TRBV5-1; CDR3 protein: CASSLVPDYGYTF; CDR3 DNA: TGCGCCAGCAGCTTGGTTCCAGACTATGGCTACACCTTC
J gene: TRBJ2-5; D gene: TRBD2; clone size: few; V gene: TRBV28; CDR3 protein: CASSFGLAGSVETQYF; CDR3 DNA: TGTGCCAGCAGTTTCGGACTAGCGGGATCGGTAGAGACCCAGTACTTC
J gene: TRBJ2-7; D gene: .; clone size: many; V gene: TRBV13; CDR3 protein: CASSRPLGNEQYF; CDR3 DNA: TGTGCCAGCAGCCGCCCGTTAGGGAACGAGCAGTACTTC
J gene: TRBJ2-4; D gene: .; clone size: few; V gene: TRBV7-8; CDR3 protein: CASSAHSSLAKNIQYF; CDR3 DNA: TGTGCCAGCAGCGCCCACAGTTCACTAGCCAAAAACATTCAGTACTTC
J gene: TRBJ1-2; D gene: .; clone size: many; V gene: TRBV2; CDR3 protein: CASSPNDYYGYTF; CDR3 DNA: TGTGCCAGCAGCCCAAATGATTATTATGGCTACACCTTC
J gene: TRBJ2-6; D gene: .; clone size: .; V gene: TRBV19; CDR3 protein: CATGHERSGANVLTF; CDR3 DNA: TGTGCCACCGGGCACGAGCGCTCTGGGGCCAACGTCCTGACTTTC
J gene: TRBJ2-7; D gene: TRBD2; clone size: many; V gene: TRBV9; CDR3 protein: CASIPGRSGDEQYF; CDR3 DNA: TGTGCCAGCATCCCCGGGAGGTCTGGCGACGAGCAGTACTTC
J gene: TRBJ2-7; D gene: .; clone size: many; V gene: TRBV12-3/TRBV12-4; CDR3 protein: CASSLAAGPVEQYF; CDR3 DNA: TGTGCCAGCAGTTTAGCAGCAGGACCCGTGGAGCAGTACTTC
J gene: TRBJ1-1; D gene: .; clone size: many; V gene: TRBV6-1; CDR3 protein: CASSTGLTNTEAFF; CDR3 DNA: TGTGCCAGCAGTACCGGTCTCACGAACACTGAAGCTTTCTTT
J gene: TRBJ2-7; D gene: .; clone size: .; V gene: TRBV12-5; CDR3 protein: CATGEQGNYEQYF; CDR3 DNA: TGTGCCACCGGCGAACAGGGAAATTACGAGCAGTACTTC
J gene: TRBJ1-1; D gene: .; clone size: many; V gene: TRBV30; CDR3 protein: CAWRAPGANTEAFF; CDR3 DNA: TGTGCCTGGAGGGCCCCGGGGGCAAACACTGAAGCTTTCTTT
J gene: TRBJ2-7; D gene: TRBD2; clone size: many; V gene: TRBV28; CDR3 protein: CASSLPLAGGHEQYF; CDR3 DNA: TGTGCCAGCAGCTTACCCCTAGCGGGAGGCCACGAGCAGTACTTC
J gene: TRBJ2-1; D gene: TRBD2; clone size: many; V gene: TRBV12-3/TRBV12-4; CDR3 protein: CASSLRREFYNEQFF; CDR3 DNA: TGTGCCAGCAGTTTGCGGCGGGAGTTCTACAATGAGCAGTTCTTC
J gene: TRBJ2-7; D gene: .; clone size: .; V gene: TRBV7-3; CDR3 protein: CASSATSSVREQYF; CDR3 DNA: TGTGCCAGCAGCGCAACTAGTTCAGTCCGCGAGCAGTACTTC
J gene: TRBJ2-2; D gene: TRBD2; clone size: few; V gene: TRBV12-3/TRBV12-4; CDR3 protein: CASSRGTSGTGELFF; CDR3 DNA: TGTGCCAGCAGCCGCGGGACTAGCGGGACCGGGGAGCTGTTTTTT
J gene: TRBJ1-2; D gene: .; clone size: .; V gene: TRBV28; CDR3 protein: CASSPGTTRGGYTF; CDR3 DNA: TGTGCCAGCAGCCCCGGGACCACGCGGGGTGGCTACACCTTC
J gene: TRBJ2-7; D gene: .; clone size: many; V gene: TRBV7-2; CDR3 protein: CASSPSGLEAFKQYF; CDR3 DNA: TGTGCCAGCAGCCCCTCGGGACTCGAGGCCTTCAAGCAGTACTTC
J gene: TRBJ1-2; D gene: .; clone size: many; V gene: TRBV2; CDR3 protein: CASNRLNYGYTF; CDR3 DNA: TGTGCCAGCAACAGATTGAACTATGGCTACACCTTC
J gene: TRBJ1-6; D gene: .; clone size: .; V gene: TRBV20-1; CDR3 protein: CSAREGGGQSPLHF; CDR3 DNA: TGCAGTGCTAGAGAAGGGGGTGGGCAGTCACCCCTCCACTTT
J gene: TRBJ1-5; D gene: TRBD1; clone size: many; V gene: TRBV19; CDR3 protein: CASKLQGSNQPQHF; CDR3 DNA: TGTGCCAGTAAGCTACAGGGGAGCAATCAGCCCCAGCATTTT
J gene: TRBJ2-3; D gene: .; clone size: .; V gene: TRBV12-3/TRBV12-4; CDR3 protein: CASSFRDGTDTQYF; CDR3 DNA: TGTGCCAGCAGTTTCAGGGATGGCACAGATACGCAGTATTTT
J gene: TRBJ2-5; D gene: .; clone size: many; V gene: TRBV7-2; CDR3 protein: CASSSHSRAETQYF; CDR3 DNA: TGTGCCAGCAGCTCCCATTCCAGGGCTGAGACCCAGTACTTC
J gene: TRBJ1-3; D gene: TRBD1; clone size: .; V gene: TRBV11-2; CDR3 protein: CASSPQGRGNTIYF; CDR3 DNA: TGTGCCAGCAGCCCACAGGGGAGGGGAAACACCATATATTTT
J gene: TRBJ1-2; D gene: .; clone size: .; V gene: TRBV7-2; CDR3 protein: CASSLWPGTYGYTF; CDR3 DNA: TGTGCCAGCAGCTTATGGCCAGGGACATATGGCTACACCTTC
J gene: TRBJ2-3; D gene: TRBD1; clone size: many; V gene: TRBV28; CDR3 protein: CASSSPGQGSDTQYF; CDR3 DNA: TGTGCCAGCAGTTCCCCGGGACAGGGATCCGATACGCAGTATTTT
J gene: TRBJ2-7; D gene: TRBD2; clone size: many; V gene: TRBV28; CDR3 protein: CASRLAGAPYEQYF; CDR3 DNA: TGTGCCAGCAGGTTAGCGGGGGCCCCCTACGAGCAGTACTTC
J gene: TRBJ2-5; D gene: .; clone size: .; V gene: TRBV7-9; CDR3 protein: CASREGVRRETQYF; CDR3 DNA: TGTGCCAGCCGGGAAGGGGTCAGGCGGGAGACCCAGTACTTC
J gene: TRBJ2-5; D gene: TRBD1; clone size: once; V gene: TRBV12-3/TRBV12-4; CDR3 protein: CASSFSRGQETQYF; CDR3 DNA: TGTGCCAGCAGTTTCTCCAGGGGGCAAGAGACCCAGTACTTC
J gene: TRBJ2-2; D gene: .; clone size: .; V gene: TRBV27; CDR3 protein: CASAFYTGELFF; CDR3 DNA: TGTGCCAGCGCCTTCTACACCGGGGAGCTGTTTTTT
J gene: TRBJ1-2; D gene: .; clone size: many; V gene: TRBV12-3/TRBV12-4; CDR3 protein: CASTPREVGYTF; CDR3 DNA: TGTGCCAGCACCCCCCGGGAAGTTGGCTACACCTTC